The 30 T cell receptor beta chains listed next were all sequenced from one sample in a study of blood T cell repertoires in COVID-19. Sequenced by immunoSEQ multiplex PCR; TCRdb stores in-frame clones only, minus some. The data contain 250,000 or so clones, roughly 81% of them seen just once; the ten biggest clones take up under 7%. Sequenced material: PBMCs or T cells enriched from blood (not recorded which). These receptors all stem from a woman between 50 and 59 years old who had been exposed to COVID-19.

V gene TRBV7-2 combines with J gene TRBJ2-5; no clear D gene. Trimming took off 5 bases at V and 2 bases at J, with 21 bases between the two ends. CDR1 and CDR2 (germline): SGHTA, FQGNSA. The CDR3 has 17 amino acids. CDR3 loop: CASSPSPTQRWQETQYF. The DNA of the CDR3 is TGTGCCAGCAGCCCCTCACCCACCCAGCGCTGGCAAGAGACCCAGTACTTC.

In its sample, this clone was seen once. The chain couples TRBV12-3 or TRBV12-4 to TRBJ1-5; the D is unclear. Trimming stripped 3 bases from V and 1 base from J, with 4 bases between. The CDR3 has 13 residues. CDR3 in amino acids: CASSLGSNQPQHF. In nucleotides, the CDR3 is TGTGCCAGCAGTTTGGGCAGCAATCAGCCCCAGCATTTT.

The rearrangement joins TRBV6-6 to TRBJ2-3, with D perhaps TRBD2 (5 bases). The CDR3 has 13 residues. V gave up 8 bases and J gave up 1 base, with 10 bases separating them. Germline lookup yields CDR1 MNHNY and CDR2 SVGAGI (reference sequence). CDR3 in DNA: TGTGCCAGCGGAGGCACGGGCACAGATACGCAGTATTTT. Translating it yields CASGGTGTDTQYF.

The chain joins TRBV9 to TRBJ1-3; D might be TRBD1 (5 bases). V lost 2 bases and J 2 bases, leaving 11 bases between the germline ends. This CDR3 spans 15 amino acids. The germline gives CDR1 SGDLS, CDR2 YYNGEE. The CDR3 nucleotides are TGTGCCAGCAGCGTTTCGGGGGGTCCTGGAAACACCATATATTTT. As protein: CASSVSGGPGNTIYF.

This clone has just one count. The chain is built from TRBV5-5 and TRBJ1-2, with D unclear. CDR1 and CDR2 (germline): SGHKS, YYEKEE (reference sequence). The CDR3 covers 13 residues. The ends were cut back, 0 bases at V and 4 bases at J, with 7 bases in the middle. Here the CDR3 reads CASSLAAGYGYTF. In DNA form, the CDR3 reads TGTGCCAGCAGCTTGGCTGCGGGCTATGGCTACACCTTC.

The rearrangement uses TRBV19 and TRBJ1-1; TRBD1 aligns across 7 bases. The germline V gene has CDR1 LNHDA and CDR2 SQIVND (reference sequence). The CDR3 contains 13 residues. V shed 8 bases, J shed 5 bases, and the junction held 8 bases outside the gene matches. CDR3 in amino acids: CASHGDSRTEAFF. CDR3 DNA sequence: TGTGCCAGTCACGGGGACAGTCGAACTGAAGCTTTCTTT.

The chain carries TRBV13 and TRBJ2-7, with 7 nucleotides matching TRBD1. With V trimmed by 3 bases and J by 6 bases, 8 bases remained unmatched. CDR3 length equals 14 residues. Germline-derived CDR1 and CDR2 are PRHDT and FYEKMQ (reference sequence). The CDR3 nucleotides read TGTGCCAGCAGCTTTAGGGACAGTACCGGCGAGCAGTACTTC. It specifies CASSFRDSTGEQYF. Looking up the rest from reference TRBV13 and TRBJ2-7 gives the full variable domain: AAGVIQSPRHLIKEKRETATLKCYPIPRHDTVYWYQQGPGQDPQFLISFYEKMQSDKGSIPDRFSAQQFSDYHSELNMSSLELGDSALYFCASSFRDSTGEQYFGPGTRLTVT.

The CDR3 sequence is CASTARGGGRYEQYF. CDR3 sequence (DNA): TGTGCCAGCACCGCGCGGGGGGGAGGCCGCTACGAGCAGTACTTC. The chain combines TRBV7-2 with TRBJ2-7; 9 positions match TRBD2. Germline V gene data show CDR1 as SGHTA and CDR2 as FQGNSA. CDR3 length: 15 residues. The V gene end was trimmed by 7 bases and the J gene end by 3 bases; junction bases not matched to a gene: 10.

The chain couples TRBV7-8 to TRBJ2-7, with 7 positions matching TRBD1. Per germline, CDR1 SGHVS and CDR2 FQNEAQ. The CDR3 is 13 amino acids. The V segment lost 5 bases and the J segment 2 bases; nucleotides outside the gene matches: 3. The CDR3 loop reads CASSAGGAYEQYF. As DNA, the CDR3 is TGTGCCAGCAGCGCAGGGGGAGCCTACGAGCAGTACTTC.

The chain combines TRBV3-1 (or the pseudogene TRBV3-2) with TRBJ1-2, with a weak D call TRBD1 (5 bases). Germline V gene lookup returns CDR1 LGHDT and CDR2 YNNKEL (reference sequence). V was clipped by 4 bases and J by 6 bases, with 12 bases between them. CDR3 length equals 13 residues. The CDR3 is CASSPDGGNGYTF. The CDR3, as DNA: TGTGCCAGCAGCCCGGACGGGGGGAATGGCTACACCTTC.

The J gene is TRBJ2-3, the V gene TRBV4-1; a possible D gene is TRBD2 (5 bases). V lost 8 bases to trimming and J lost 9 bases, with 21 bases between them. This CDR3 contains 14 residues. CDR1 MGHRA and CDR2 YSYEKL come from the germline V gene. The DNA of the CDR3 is TGCGCCAGCTACTCTACCACTAAACCGGGAACGCAGTATTTT. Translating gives CASYSTTKPGTQYF.

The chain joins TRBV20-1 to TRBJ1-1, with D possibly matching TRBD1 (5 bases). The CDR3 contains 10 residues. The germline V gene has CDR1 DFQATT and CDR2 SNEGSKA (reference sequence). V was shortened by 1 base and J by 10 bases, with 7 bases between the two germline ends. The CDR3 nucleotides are TGCAGTGCTAGAGGGGGGGGAGCTTTCTTT. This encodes CSARGGGAFF.

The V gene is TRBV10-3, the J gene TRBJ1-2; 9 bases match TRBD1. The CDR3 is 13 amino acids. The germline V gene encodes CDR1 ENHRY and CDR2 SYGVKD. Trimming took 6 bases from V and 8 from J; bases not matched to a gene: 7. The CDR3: CAISLRTGEGYTF. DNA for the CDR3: TGTGCCATCAGCCTTCGGACAGGGGAAGGCTACACCTTC.

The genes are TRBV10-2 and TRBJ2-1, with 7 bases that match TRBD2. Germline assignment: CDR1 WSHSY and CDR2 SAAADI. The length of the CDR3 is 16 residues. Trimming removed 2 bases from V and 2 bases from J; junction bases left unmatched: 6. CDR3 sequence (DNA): TGCGCCAGCAGTGAGAGGGGCGGGGGTGCCTACAATGAGCAGTTCTTC. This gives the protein CASSERGGGAYNEQFF.

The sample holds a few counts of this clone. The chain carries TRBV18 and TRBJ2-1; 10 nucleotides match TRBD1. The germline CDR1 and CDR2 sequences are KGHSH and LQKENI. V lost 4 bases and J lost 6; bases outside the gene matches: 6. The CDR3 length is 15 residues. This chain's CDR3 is CASSRAGTGVNEQFF. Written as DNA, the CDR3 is TGTGCCAGCTCACGCGCCGGGACAGGGGTCAATGAGCAGTTCTTC.

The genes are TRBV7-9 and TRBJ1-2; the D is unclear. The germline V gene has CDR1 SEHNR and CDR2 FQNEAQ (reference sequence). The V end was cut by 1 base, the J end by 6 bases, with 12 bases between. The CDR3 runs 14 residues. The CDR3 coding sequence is TGTGCCAGCAGCTTAGGAGATGGGCGGGATGGCTACACCTTC. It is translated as CASSLGDGRDGYTF.

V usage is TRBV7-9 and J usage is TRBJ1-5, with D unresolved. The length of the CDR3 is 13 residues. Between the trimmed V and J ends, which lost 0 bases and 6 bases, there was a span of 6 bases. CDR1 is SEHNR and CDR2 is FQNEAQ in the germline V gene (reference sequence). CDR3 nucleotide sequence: TGTGCCAGCAGCTTAGCGAGCGGTCAGCCCCAGCATTTT. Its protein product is CASSLASGQPQHF.

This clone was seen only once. CDR3 region: CASSSFRQLMNTEAFF. The CDR3 nucleotides are TGTGCCAGCAGTTCCTTCCGACAGCTCATGAACACTGAAGCTTTCTTT. The chain carries TRBV6-5 and TRBJ1-1, with D tentatively TRBD1 (5 bases). The CDR3 sequence is 16 residues long. Germline V gene data show CDR1 as MNHEY and CDR2 as SVGAGI. V was clipped by 4 bases and J by 0 bases, with 15 bases between them.

In DNA, the CDR3 is TGTGCCAGCAGTTCGACCGAGACAGGGATCCAAGAGACCCAGTACTTC. Translated: CASSSTETGIQETQYF. The chain recombines TRBV27 with TRBJ2-5; 7 nucleotides match TRBD1. CDR1 is MNHEY, CDR2 SMNVEV, per germline (reference sequence). The CDR3 is 16 amino acids. V gave up 4 bases and J gave up 1 base; unmatched junction bases: 9.

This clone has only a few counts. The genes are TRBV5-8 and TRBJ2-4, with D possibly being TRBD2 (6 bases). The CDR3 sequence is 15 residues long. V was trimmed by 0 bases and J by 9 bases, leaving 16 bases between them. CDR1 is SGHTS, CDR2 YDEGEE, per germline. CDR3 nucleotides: TGTGCCAGCAGCTTGGTCTCGGTGGGGGAGGTCATTCAGTACTTC. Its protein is CASSLVSVGEVIQYF.

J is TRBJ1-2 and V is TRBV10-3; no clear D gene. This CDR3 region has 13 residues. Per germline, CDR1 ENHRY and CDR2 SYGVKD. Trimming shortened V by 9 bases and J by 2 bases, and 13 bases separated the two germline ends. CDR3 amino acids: CAISTLRNYGYTF. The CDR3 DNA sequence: TGTGCCATTAGTACCCTTCGGAACTATGGCTACACCTTC.

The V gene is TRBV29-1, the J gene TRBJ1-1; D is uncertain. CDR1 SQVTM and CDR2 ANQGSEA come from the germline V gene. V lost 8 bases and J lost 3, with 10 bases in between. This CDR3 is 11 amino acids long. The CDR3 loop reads CSFSSDTEAFF. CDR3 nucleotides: TGCAGCTTCTCGTCGGACACTGAAGCTTTCTTT.

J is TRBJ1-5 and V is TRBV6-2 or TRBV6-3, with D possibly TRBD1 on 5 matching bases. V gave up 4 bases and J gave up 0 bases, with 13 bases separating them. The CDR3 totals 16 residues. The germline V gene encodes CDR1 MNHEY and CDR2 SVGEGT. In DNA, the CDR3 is TGTGCCAGCAGTTCCTGGGGCCGTTATAGCAATCAGCCCCAGCATTTT. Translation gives CASSSWGRYSNQPQHF.

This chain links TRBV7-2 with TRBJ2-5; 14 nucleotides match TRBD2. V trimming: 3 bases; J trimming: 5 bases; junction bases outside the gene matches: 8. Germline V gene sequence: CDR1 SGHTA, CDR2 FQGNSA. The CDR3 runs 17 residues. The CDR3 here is CASSFRLAGGRKETQYF. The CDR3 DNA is TGTGCCAGCAGCTTTAGACTAGCGGGGGGGCGGAAGGAGACCCAGTACTTC.

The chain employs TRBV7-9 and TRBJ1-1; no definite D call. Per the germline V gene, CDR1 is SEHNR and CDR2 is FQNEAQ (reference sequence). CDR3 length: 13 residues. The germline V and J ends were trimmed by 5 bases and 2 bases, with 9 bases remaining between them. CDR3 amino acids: CASSPSENTEAFF. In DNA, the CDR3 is TGTGCCAGCAGCCCTTCAGAAAACACTGAAGCTTTCTTT. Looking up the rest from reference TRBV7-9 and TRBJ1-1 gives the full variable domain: DTGVSQNPRHKITKRGQNVTFRCDPISEHNRLYWYRQTLGQGPEFLTYFQNEAQLEKSRLLSDRFSAERPKGSFSTLEIQRTEQGDSAMYLCASSPSENTEAFFGQGTRLTVV.

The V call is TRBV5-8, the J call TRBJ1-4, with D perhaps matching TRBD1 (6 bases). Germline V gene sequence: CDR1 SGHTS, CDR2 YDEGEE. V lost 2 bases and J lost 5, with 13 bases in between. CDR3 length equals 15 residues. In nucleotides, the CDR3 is TGTGCCAGCAGCTTAGGACAGAGCCAAAATGAAAAACTGTTTTTT. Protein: CASSLGQSQNEKLFF.

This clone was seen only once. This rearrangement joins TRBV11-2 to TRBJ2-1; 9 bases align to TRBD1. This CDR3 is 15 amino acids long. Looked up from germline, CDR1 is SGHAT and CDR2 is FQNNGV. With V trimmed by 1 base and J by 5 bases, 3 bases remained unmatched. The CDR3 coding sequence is TGTGCCAGCAGCTTAGTCGGGACAGGGAACAATGAGCAGTTCTTC. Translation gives CASSLVGTGNNEQFF.

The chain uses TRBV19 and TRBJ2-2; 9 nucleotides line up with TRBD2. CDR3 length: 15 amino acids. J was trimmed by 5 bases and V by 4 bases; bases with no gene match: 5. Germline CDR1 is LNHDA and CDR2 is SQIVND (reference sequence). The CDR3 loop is CASSTESGGTGELFF. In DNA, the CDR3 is TGTGCCAGTAGTACGGAGAGCGGGGGGACCGGGGAGCTGTTTTTT.

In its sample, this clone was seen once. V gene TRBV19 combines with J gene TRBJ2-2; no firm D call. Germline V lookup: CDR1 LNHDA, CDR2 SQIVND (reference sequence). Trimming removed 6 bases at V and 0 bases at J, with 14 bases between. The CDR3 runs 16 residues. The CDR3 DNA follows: TGTGCCAGTAGGCACTCGGGTACATCGAACACCGGGGAGCTGTTTTTT. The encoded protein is CASRHSGTSNTGELFF.

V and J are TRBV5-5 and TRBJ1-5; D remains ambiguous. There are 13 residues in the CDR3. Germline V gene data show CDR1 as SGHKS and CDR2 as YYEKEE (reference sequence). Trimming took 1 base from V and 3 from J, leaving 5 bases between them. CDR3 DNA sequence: TGTGCCAGCAGCTTGTCAGACAATCAGCCCCAGCATTTT. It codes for CASSLSDNQPQHF. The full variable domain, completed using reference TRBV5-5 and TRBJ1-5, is DAGVTQSPTHLIKTRGQQVTLRCSPISGHKSVSWYQQVLGQGPQFIFQYYEKEERGRGNFPDRFSARQFPNYSSELNVNALLLGDSALYLCASSLSDNQPQHFGDGTRLSIL.